The T cell receptor (beta chain) described here comes from a study of blood T cell repertoires in COVID-19. Looking at the study overall: Acute and convalescent COVID-19 samples came from the United States, Italy and Spain. Sample material is recorded as cDNA or gDNA derived from T cells, B-cell-depleted T cells, or PBMCs.

Trimming removed 4 bases from V and 5 bases from J, with 20 bases in between. The CDR3 runs 16 residues. The germline CDR1 and CDR2 sequences are MNHEY and SVGAGI. Authors' processing steps: Nucleated cell number was recorded as an estimate derived from reference gene primer amplification. Clones were read by immunoSEQ multiplex PCR, and TCRdb kept only the in-frame ones, dropping some. Clonal size and the V and J genes are those of that table, whereas D and trimming came from the DNA. Here the sample spans 120,000 to 150,000 clones, over 80% being singletons. This sequence was found in a woman aged 40-49 years with active or convalescent COVID-19. The rearrangement joins TRBV6-5 to TRBJ2-5; D is perhaps TRBD2 (7 bases). Source material: peripheral blood. CDR3 in DNA: TGTGCCAGCAGTTCAAGCGGGGACAATACGATGGAGACCCAGTACTTC. Its translation is CASSSSGDNTMETQYF.